The 21 T cell receptor beta chains reported below all come from one sample, sequenced in a study of blood T cell repertoires in COVID-19. Some clones are missing from TCRdb's copy, which holds only in-frame ones; the method was immunoSEQ multiplex PCR. The sample has fewer than 75,000 clones, roughly 80% seen once. Sequencing was carried out using peripheral blood. These receptors were obtained from a human donor in a cohort sampled during active COVID-19.

The chain joins TRBV28 to TRBJ2-1; tentatively, D is TRBD1 (5 bases). CDR1 MDHEN and CDR2 SYDVKM come from the germline V gene. This CDR3 contains 13 residues. Trimming removed 4 bases at V and 6 bases at J, with 10 bases between. The CDR3 region has the DNA TGTGCCAGCAGTTCGACAGTCCTCAATGAGCAGTTCTTC. This translates into CASSSTVLNEQFF.

This chain connects TRBV3-1 (or the pseudogene TRBV3-2) to TRBJ1-2; TRBD1 is a possible D gene (5 bases). The CDR3 is 15 amino acids. The V gene's germline CDR1 is LGHDT and CDR2 YNNKEL (reference sequence). V lost 3 bases to trimming and J lost 5 bases, with 16 bases between them. The CDR3 spells CASSHVGRVEYGYTF. The CDR3 DNA sequence: TGTGCCAGCAGCCACGTTGGCAGGGTCGAATATGGCTACACCTTC.

J is TRBJ2-5 and V is TRBV12-3 or TRBV12-4; D unclear. Trimming removed 3 bases at V and 5 bases at J, with 7 bases between. This CDR3 region has 12 residues. The CDR3: CASSLFLETQYF. CDR3 in DNA: TGTGCCAGCAGTTTGTTTCTTGAGACCCAGTACTTC.

The chain links TRBV30 to TRBJ1-5; perhaps TRBD1 as D (5 bases). Trimming removed 0 bases at V and 0 bases at J, with 12 bases between. In germline, CDR1 is GTSNPN, CDR2 SVGIG (reference sequence). This CDR3 has 16 residues. The CDR3 sequence: CAWSVRGSYSNQPQHF. In nucleotides, the CDR3 is TGTGCCTGGAGTGTAAGGGGATCCTATAGCAATCAGCCCCAGCATTTT.

This clone was seen only once. The chain is built from TRBV3-1 (or the pseudogene TRBV3-2) and TRBJ1-3; no clear D. V shed 1 base and J shed 0 bases, with 10 bases lying between them. Germline V CDR1 and CDR2: LGHDT, YNNKEL (reference sequence). The CDR3 extends over 16 amino acids. This chain's CDR3 is CASSQASLISGNTIYF. The CDR3 region has the DNA TGTGCCAGCAGCCAAGCATCACTAATCTCTGGAAACACCATATATTTT.

This clone was seen a few times. The chain carries TRBV5-6 and TRBJ1-5; 7 bases line up with TRBD1. Germline CDR1 and CDR2: SGHDT and YYEEEE. V dropped 1 base and J dropped 4; count of bases not matched to a gene: 5. This CDR3 region has 15 residues. CDR3 DNA: TGTGCCAGCAGCTTGAACAGGGGTGCGAATCAGCCCCAGCATTTT. It encodes CASSLNRGANQPQHF.

In this sample, this clone turned up a few times. The chain has TRBV7-2 and TRBJ1-2, with D tentatively TRBD1 (6 bases). Germline CDR1 and CDR2: SGHTA and FQGNSA. Trimming took 5 bases from V and 7 from J, leaving 11 bases between them. The CDR3 consists of 12 residues. The CDR3 sequence: CASSRDKGGYTF. The CDR3, as DNA: TGTGCCAGCAGCCGGGACAAGGGTGGCTACACCTTC.

The rearrangement uses TRBV3-1 (or the pseudogene TRBV3-2) and TRBJ2-7, with 7 bases lining up with TRBD2. The V segment lost 4 bases and the J segment 0 bases; nucleotides outside the gene matches: 3. CDR1 is LGHDT and CDR2 is YNNKEL in the germline V gene (reference sequence). The CDR3 sequence is 14 residues long. The CDR3 spells CASSRAGNSYEQYF. DNA for the CDR3: TGTGCCAGCAGCCGAGCGGGGAACTCCTACGAGCAGTACTTC.

This CDR3 reads CASSLGQGTAFF. The CDR3 DNA reads as TGTGCCAGCAGCTTAGGGCAGGGCACGGCTTTCTTT. The chain uses TRBV11-3 and TRBJ1-1; possibly TRBD1 for D (5 bases). The V gene's germline CDR1 is SGHNT and CDR2 YENEEA. The V end was cut by 1 base, the J end by 11 bases, with 11 bases between. CDR3 length: 12 residues.

There are a few counts of this clone. The chain links TRBV6-5 to TRBJ2-7, with 8 bases lining up with TRBD1. The CDR3 contains 14 residues. Germline loops: CDR1 MNHEY, CDR2 SVGAGI. J lost 1 base, V lost 2 bases, and 1 base had no gene match. CDR3: CASSYRDRSYEQYF. The CDR3 bases are TGTGCCAGCAGTTACCGGGACAGGTCCTACGAGCAGTACTTC.

The chain has TRBV5-4 and TRBJ1-6; 7 nucleotides agree with TRBD1. The length of the CDR3 is 15 residues. Germline trimming cut 0 bases from V and 6 bases from J; bases unmatched to any gene: 3. Germline CDR1 is SGHNT and CDR2 is YYREEE (reference sequence). The CDR3 DNA sequence: TGTGCCAGCAGCTTGGCAACAGGGGTTAATTCACCCCTCCACTTT. Encoded protein: CASSLATGVNSPLHF. Looking up the rest from reference TRBV5-4 and TRBJ1-6 gives the full variable domain: ETGVTQSPTHLIKTRGQQVTLRCSSQSGHNTVSWYQQALGQGPQFIFQYYREEENGRGNFPPRFSGLQFPNYSSELNVNALELDDSALYLCASSLATGVNSPLHFGNGTRLTVT.

V is TRBV19 and J is TRBJ2-2, with 7 positions matching TRBD2. The CDR3 spans 16 residues. The V and J ends lost 5 bases and 5 bases, in that order; junction bases with no gene match: 11. Germline V gives CDR1 LNHDA, CDR2 SQIVND (reference sequence). Here the CDR3 DNA reads TGTGCCAGTAGTGTGGAATTAGCGGGTTGGACCGGGGAGCTGTTTTTT. As protein: CASSVELAGWTGELFF.

The V call is TRBV2, the J call TRBJ1-5; D possibly corresponds to TRBD1 (5 bases). Germline CDR1 SNHLY, CDR2 FYNNEI. The V end was cut by 6 bases, the J end by 3 bases, with 9 bases between. CDR3 length equals 13 residues. The CDR3, as DNA: TGTGCCAGCAGGCGACAGCTCAATCAGCCCCAGCATTTT. It codes for CASRRQLNQPQHF. Complete variable domain (other parts from reference TRBV2 and TRBJ1-5): EPEVTQTPSHQVTQMGQEVILRCVPISNHLYFYWYRQILGQKVEFLVSFYNNEISEKSEIFDDQFSVERPDGSNFTLKIRSTKLEDSAMYFCASRRQLNQPQHFGDGTRLSIL.

The V and J genes are TRBV11-2 and TRBJ2-1, with D uncertain. Germline V gene data show CDR1 as SGHAT and CDR2 as FQNNGV. The CDR3 is 12 amino acids. Trimming took 2 bases from V and 4 from J, leaving 3 bases between them. For the CDR3, the DNA is TGTGCCAGCAGCTTACTTTACAATGAGCAGTTCTTC. Translating it yields CASSLLYNEQFF. Looking up the rest from reference TRBV11-2 and TRBJ2-1 gives the full variable domain: EAGVAQSPRYKIIEKRQSVAFWCNPISGHATLYWYQQILGQGPKLLIQFQNNGVVDDSQLPKDRFSAERLKGVDSTLKIQPAKLEDSAVYLCASSLLYNEQFFGPGTRLTVL.

The V call is TRBV5-1, the J call TRBJ1-1; D might be TRBD1 (6 bases). V gave up 0 bases and J gave up 2 bases, with 8 bases separating them. CDR1 and CDR2 from the germline V gene are SGHRS and YFSETQ. The length of the CDR3 is 14 residues. CDR3 sequence: CASSLDGGNTEAFF. In nucleotides, the CDR3 is TGCGCCAGCAGCTTGGATGGGGGCAACACTGAAGCTTTCTTT.

This clone has more than one count but fewer than ten. This rearrangement joins TRBV19 to TRBJ2-7; TRBD1 matches 10 bases. The CDR3 is made up of 14 amino acids. The germline gives CDR1 LNHDA, CDR2 SQIVND (reference sequence). After removal of 4 bases from V and 6 bases from J, the junction contained 6 bases not matched to a gene. In nucleotides, the CDR3 is TGTGCCAGTAGTACGGGACAGGGGACGTCCGAGCAGTACTTC. Its protein is CASSTGQGTSEQYF.

V and J are TRBV19 and TRBJ1-2; 7 bases align to TRBD1. The germline CDR1 and CDR2 sequences are LNHDA and SQIVND (reference sequence). V shed 10 bases, J shed 5 bases, and the junction held 13 bases outside the gene matches. CDR3 length equals 14 residues. Here the CDR3 DNA reads TGTGCCACCCGAAAAACGGGACAGTTGTATGGCTACACCTTC. It encodes CATRKTGQLYGYTF.

V and J are TRBV7-9 and TRBJ1-3; D unclear. V shed 2 bases and J shed 0 bases, with 8 bases lying between them. From germline, CDR1 is SEHNR and CDR2 FQNEAQ (reference sequence). The CDR3 contains 15 residues. This CDR3 reads CASSLKQDSGNTIYF. DNA for the CDR3: TGTGCCAGCAGCTTAAAGCAGGACTCTGGAAACACCATATATTTT.

A single count supports this clone. The chain is built from TRBV3-1 (or the pseudogene TRBV3-2) and TRBJ1-1; D possibly corresponds to TRBD1 (6 bases). V was cut by 1 base and J by 1 base, with 13 bases left in between. Germline CDR1 reads LGHDT; CDR2 reads YNNKEL (reference sequence). The CDR3 sequence is 16 residues long. The CDR3 reads CASSQGSAGANTEAFF. The CDR3 region has the DNA TGTGCCAGCAGCCAAGGGAGTGCAGGGGCGAACACTGAAGCTTTCTTT.

The chain carries TRBV6-1 and TRBJ1-2, with TRBD1 matching over 10 bases. Per germline, CDR1 MNHNS and CDR2 SASEGT. Trimming removed 4 bases from V and 8 bases from J; junction bases left unmatched: 13. The CDR3 extends over 16 amino acids. The CDR3 DNA is TGTGCCAGCAGTGGGGGACAGGGGATAGTAGCGCACGGCTACACCTTC. Translating it yields CASSGGQGIVAHGYTF.

V usage is TRBV2 and J usage is TRBJ1-2, with 7 bases identical to TRBD1. The CDR3 loop spans 13 amino acids. CDR1 SNHLY and CDR2 FYNNEI come from the germline V gene. The V and J ends lost 4 bases and 8 bases, in that order; junction bases with no gene match: 7. The CDR3 DNA reads as TGTGCCAGCAGTGTCTCGCCAGGGGGAGGCTACACCTTC. Encoded protein: CASSVSPGGGYTF.